The clone carrying this T cell receptor beta chain has only a few counts. These data originate in a study of cytomegalovirus exposure and HLA in healthy donors. The CDR3 runs to 16 residues. V lost 4 bases, J lost 0 bases, and 13 bases lay in between. From germline, CDR1 is SGHKS and CDR2 YYEKEE (reference sequence). The study ran its PCR with 60 Vbeta and 13 Jbeta primers. Clones were read by immunoSEQ multiplex PCR, and TCRdb kept only the in-frame ones, dropping some. The table has 150,000 or so clones, approximately 73% seen once. The chain joins TRBV5-5 to TRBJ2-2; perhaps TRBD1 as D (5 bases). This sequence originates from a woman between 18 and 30 years old in good health and CMV-seronegative. Sequences were obtained from PBMCs. CDR3 DNA sequence: TGTGCCAGCAGCCCCCAGCCAGGGACGAACACCGGGGAGCTGTTTTTT. Protein: CASSPQPGTNTGELFF.